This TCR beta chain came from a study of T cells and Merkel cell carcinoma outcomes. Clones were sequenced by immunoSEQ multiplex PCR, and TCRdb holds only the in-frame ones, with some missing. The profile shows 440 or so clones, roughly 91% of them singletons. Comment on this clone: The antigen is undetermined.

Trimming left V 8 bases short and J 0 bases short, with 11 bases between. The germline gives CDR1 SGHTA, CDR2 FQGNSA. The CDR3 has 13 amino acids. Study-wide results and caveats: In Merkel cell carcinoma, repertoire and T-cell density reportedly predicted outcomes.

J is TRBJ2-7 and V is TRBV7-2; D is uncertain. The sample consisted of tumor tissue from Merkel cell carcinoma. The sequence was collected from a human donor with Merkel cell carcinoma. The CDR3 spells CASLPPSSYEQYF. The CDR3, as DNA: TGTGCCAGCCTACCCCCGTCCTCCTACGAGCAGTACTTC.